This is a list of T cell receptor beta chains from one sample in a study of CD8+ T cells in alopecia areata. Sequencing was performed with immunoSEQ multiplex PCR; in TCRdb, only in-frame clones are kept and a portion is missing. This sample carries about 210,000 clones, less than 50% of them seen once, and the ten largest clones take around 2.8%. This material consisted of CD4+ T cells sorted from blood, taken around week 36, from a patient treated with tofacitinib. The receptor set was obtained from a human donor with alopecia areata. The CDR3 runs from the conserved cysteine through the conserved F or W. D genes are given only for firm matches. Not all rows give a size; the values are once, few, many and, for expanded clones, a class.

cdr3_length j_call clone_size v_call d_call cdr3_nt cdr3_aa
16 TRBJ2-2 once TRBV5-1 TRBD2 TGCGCCAGCAGCTTGGGGGGACTAGCGGGAACCGGGGAGCTGTTTTTT CASSLGGLAGTGELFF
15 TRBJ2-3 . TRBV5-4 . TGTGCCAGCAGCTTATGGTGGTTCAGTACAGATACGCAGTATTTT CASSLWWFSTDTQYF
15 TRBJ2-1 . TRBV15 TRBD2 TGTGCCACCCTAGCCGGGACTAGCGATATCAATGAGCAGTTCTTC CATLAGTSDINEQFF
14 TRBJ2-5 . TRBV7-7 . TGTGCTAGCAGCCCTGGTCGGGGCCAAGAGACCCAGTACTTC CASSPGRGQETQYF
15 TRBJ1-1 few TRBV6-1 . TGTGCCAGCAGTGATTGGCCCATGGAGAACACTGAAGCTTTCTTT CASSDWPMENTEAFF
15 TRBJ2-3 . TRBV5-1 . TGCGCCAGCAGCTTGGATTTCACAGCTTCAGATACGCAGTATTTT CASSLDFTASDTQYF
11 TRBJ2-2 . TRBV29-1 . TGCAGCGTTGGTCACACCGGGGAGCTGTTTTTT CSVGHTGELFF
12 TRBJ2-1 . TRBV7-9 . TGTGCCAGCAGCTTAGTGGTAGTAGATTTACTCTTC CASSLVVVDLLF
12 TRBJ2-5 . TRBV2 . TGTGCCGGAGGGGCTCGGCCAGAGACCCAGTACTTC CAGGARPETQYF
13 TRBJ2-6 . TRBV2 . TGTGCCAGCAAAGACAGTGGGGCCAACGTCCTGACTTTC CASKDSGANVLTF
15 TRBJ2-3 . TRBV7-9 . TGTGCCAGCAGCTTAGGACAGGCCCCCACAGATACGCAGTATTTT CASSLGQAPTDTQYF
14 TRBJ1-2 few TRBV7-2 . TGTGCCAGCAGCCCCGCCTCAGGGGACTATGGCTACACCTTC CASSPASGDYGYTF
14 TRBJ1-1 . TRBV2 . TGTGCCAGCACAGAAGAGGGGCAGACCCCTGAAGCTTTCTTT CASTEEGQTPEAFF
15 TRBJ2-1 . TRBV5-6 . TGTGCCAGCAGCACCAACTGGAGCTCCTACAATGAGCAGTTCTTC CASSTNWSSYNEQFF
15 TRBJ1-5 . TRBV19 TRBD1 TGTGCCAGTAGTTTTTCCGGGACAGGGGGCCAGCCCCAGCATTTT CASSFSGTGGQPQHF
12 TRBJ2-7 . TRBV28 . TGTGCCAGCATGGGCGAGCAGTACGAGCAGTACTTC CASMGEQYEQYF
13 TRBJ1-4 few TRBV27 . TGTGCCAGCAGTCCACGGGAGAATGAAAAACTGTTTTTT CASSPRENEKLFF
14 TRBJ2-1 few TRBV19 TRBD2 TGTGCCAGTAGTATAGGTGGGACTAGCGGGAGTCCGCTCTTC CASSIGGTSGSPLF
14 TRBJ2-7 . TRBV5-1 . TGCGCCAGCATGCCTGGCGGGGCGTCCTACGAGCAGTACTTC CASMPGGASYEQYF
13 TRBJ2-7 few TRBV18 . TGTGCCAGCTCCCCTGGGCATGTCTACGAGCAGTACTTC CASSPGHVYEQYF
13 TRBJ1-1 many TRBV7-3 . TGTGCCAGCAGCTTAGGAAGGAACACTGAAGCTTTCTTT CASSLGRNTEAFF
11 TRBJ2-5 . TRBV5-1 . TGCGCCAGCAGCTCCGGAGAGACCCAGTACTTC CASSSGETQYF
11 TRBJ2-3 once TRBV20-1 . TGCAGTGCTTCGACTCGCTTGACGCAGTATTTT CSASTRLTQYF
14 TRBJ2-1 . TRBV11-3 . TGTGCCAGCAGCCCCCGGGACTTCGGCAATGAGCAGTTCTTC CASSPRDFGNEQFF
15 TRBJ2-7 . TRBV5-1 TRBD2 TGCGCCAGCAGACCCACTAGCGGGAGCTCCTACGAGCAGTACTTC CASRPTSGSSYEQYF